This entry lists 8 T cell receptor beta chains sequenced from one sample in a study of tumor-infiltrating lymphocytes in primary liver carcinoma. Using a constant-region primer together with ProtoScript II reverse transcriptase, TCR beta cDNA was made from around 0.55 ug of total RNA. TCR beta libraries came from three nested multiplex PCR rounds using slightly modified ARM-PCR. Rounds one and two of PCR, each of roughly 11 cycles, were primed with TRBV1-TRBV30 forward primers and a C-beta reverse primer. TCRdb re-analysed the multiplex PCR reads in MiXCR, keeping a single row per CDR3 protein. The table includes 310,000 or so distinct CDR3 sequences, about 50% detected once. The authors took blood RNA from unsorted whole blood and also extracted germline DNA. The sequenced sample was peripheral blood. These receptors originate from a woman under 40 with primary liver carcinoma and hepatitis B virus infection.

The chain combines TRBV12-3 or TRBV12-4 with TRBJ2-2; a possible D gene is TRBD1 (5 bases). The CDR3 runs 16 residues. The V and J ends lost 9 bases and 4 bases respectively, with 21 bases between them. CDR3: CARRTPAERCTGELFF. The CDR3 DNA follows: TGTGCCAGAAGGACACCGGCGGAACGTTGCACCGGGGAGCTGTTTTTT.

This clonotype has a single count. This chain joins TRBV5-1 and TRBJ2-1, with no clear D. The CDR3 runs 13 residues. Trimming took off 1 base at V and 3 bases at J, with 5 bases between the two ends. Germline V CDR1 and CDR2: SGHRS, YFSETQ. CDR3 in amino acids: CASSLRSYNEQFF. In DNA form, the CDR3 reads TGCGCCAGCAGCTTGCGTAGCTACAATGAGCAGTTCTTC.

Worth noting for this clonotype: Here the CDR3 omits its conserved ending phenylalanine or tryptophan, so a read error is the likely source. V is TRBV7-9 and J is TRBJ1-1; D gene uncertain. V lost 6 bases and J 6 bases, leaving 17 bases between the germline ends. The V gene's germline CDR1 is SEHNR and CDR2 FQNEAQ (reference sequence). This CDR3 contains 14 residues. The CDR3 here is CASSAPRRDPEAFI. DNA of the CDR3: TGTGCCAGCAGTGCCCCCCGAAGGGATCCTGAAGCTTTCATT.

This clonotype turned up a few times. The chain recombines TRBV12-3 or TRBV12-4 with TRBJ2-1, with TRBD2 matching over 10 bases. CDR3 size: 17 residues. J lost 4 bases, V lost 3 bases, and 9 bases had no gene match. CDR3 DNA: TGTGCCAGCAGTTTGGGCTTTACTAGCGGGACTTACAATGAGCAGTTCTTC. Translating it yields CASSLGFTSGTYNEQFF.

For this clonotype: The conserved final phenylalanine or tryptophan is absent from the CDR3, which likely points to a read error. The chain employs TRBV5-1 and TRBJ2-1; D is ambiguous. Germline V gene sequence: CDR1 SGHRS, CDR2 YFSETQ. V lost 0 bases to trimming and J lost 7 bases, with 5 bases between them. The CDR3 contains 12 residues. CDR3 residues: CASSLGWNEQFL. For the CDR3, the DNA is TGCGCCAGCAGCTTGGGCTGGAATGAGCAGTTCCTC.

Here the CDR3 reads CASSYSSRLPRGDTQYF. Written as DNA, the CDR3 is TGTGCCAGCAGTTACTCGTCCAGGCTACCCCGAGGAGATACGCAGTATTTT. The rearrangement links TRBV6-6 to TRBJ2-3; D is undetermined. The CDR3 has 17 amino acids. Per the germline V gene, CDR1 is MNHNY and CDR2 is SVGAGI (reference sequence). With 0 bases removed from V and 5 bases from J, the gap between germline ends came to 18 bases.

This clonotype has more than one count but fewer than ten. One end of the junction fails to match germline, which may point to a read error. The rearrangement joins TRBV11-2 to TRBJ2-1; D is perhaps TRBD1 or TRBD2 (5 bases each). Germline CDR1 reads SGHAT; CDR2 reads FQNNGV. The length of the CDR3 is 17 residues. CDR3 sequence reads: CVSSLDPYGAHDNEQFF. The CDR3 region has the DNA TGTGTCAGCAGCTTAGATCCGTACGGGGCTCACGACAATGAGCAGTTCTTC.

The V gene is TRBV5-4, the J gene TRBJ1-2; D call uncertain. Trimming cost V 3 bases and J 8 bases, with 11 bases left between them. CDR3 length: 12 amino acids. Germline CDR1 reads SGHNT; CDR2 reads YYREEE (reference sequence). The CDR3 sequence: CASSSGGWGYTF. CDR3 sequence (DNA): TGTGCCAGCAGCTCCGGAGGATGGGGCTACACCTTC.